The 21 T cell receptor beta chains below were found in one sample sequenced in a study of CD8 T cells in ankylosing spondylitis. TCRdb analysed the 5' RACE reads with MiXCR anew, one entry per CDR3 protein. This table has 250,000 or so distinct CDR3 sequences, 20% to 30% appearing once. Sequencing was done on a sample of blood, either unsorted or a sorted T cell fraction (not recorded which). These receptor sequences come from a male donor with ankylosing spondylitis or in good health (not recorded which).

This clonotype was detected ten times or more. The V gene is TRBV20-1, the J gene TRBJ2-7; weak D call: TRBD1 (6 bases). The germline gives CDR1 DFQATT, CDR2 SNEGSKA (reference sequence). V gave up 6 bases and J gave up 5 bases, with 11 bases separating them. This CDR3 region has 11 residues. CDR3 in DNA: TGCAGTGCCATGGGGGCGGACGAGCAGTACTTC. Protein product: CSAMGADEQYF.

There are many counts of this clonotype. J is TRBJ1-1 and V is TRBV7-3; D is unresolved. Germline V lookup: CDR1 SGHTA, CDR2 FQGTGA. V dropped 0 bases and J dropped 6 bases, with 8 bases sitting between them. This CDR3 has 13 residues. CDR3 sequence: CASSLTPGSEAFF. CDR3 bases: TGTGCCAGCAGCTTAACACCGGGATCTGAAGCTTTCTTT.

The gene calls are TRBV4-2 and TRBJ2-4; TRBD2 agrees at 11 bases. CDR1 LGHNA and CDR2 YNFKEQ come from the germline V gene. V was clipped by 2 bases and J by 8 bases; unmatched bases: 8. This CDR3 spans 16 amino acids. CDR3 DNA sequence: TGTGCCAGCAGCCAAATGACTAGCGGGGAATTTGACATTCAGTACTTC. It yields the protein CASSQMTSGEFDIQYF.

This clonotype was counted at least ten times. The chain has TRBV5-1 and TRBJ2-1, with D unclear. Looked up from germline, CDR1 is SGHRS and CDR2 is YFSETQ. V was clipped by 4 bases and J by 5 bases, with 13 bases between them. This CDR3 is built from 14 residues. The CDR3 is CASSGRRTNNEQFF. The DNA for the CDR3 is TGCGCCAGCAGCGGACGTCGGACCAACAATGAGCAGTTCTTC.

The chain joins TRBV28 to TRBJ2-6, with no clear D. Germline CDR1 and CDR2: MDHEN and SYDVKM. The CDR3 is made up of 17 amino acids. Trimming took 0 bases from V and 0 from J, leaving 9 bases between them. The CDR3 region is CASSLWPRHSGANVLTF. CDR3 nucleotides: TGTGCCAGCAGTTTATGGCCCAGGCACTCTGGGGCCAACGTCCTGACTTTC.

Many counts were recorded for this clonotype. J is TRBJ2-3 and V is TRBV20-1, with 8 bases matching TRBD2. The CDR3 length is 15 residues. The germline V gene encodes CDR1 DFQATT and CDR2 SNEGSKA (reference sequence). V was clipped by 5 bases and J by 3 bases; unmatched bases: 10. Here the CDR3 reads CSAPGFAGGTDTQYF. The CDR3 DNA is TGCAGTGCTCCCGGGTTCGCGGGGGGAACAGATACGCAGTATTTT.

The V call is TRBV19, the J call TRBJ2-7, with 9 bases that match TRBD1. Germline V gene lookup returns CDR1 LNHDA and CDR2 SQIVND (reference sequence). The CDR3 runs to 15 residues. The V segment lost 5 bases and the J segment 1 base; nucleotides outside the gene matches: 6. This CDR3 reads CASSHPGQGSYEQYF. In nucleotides, the CDR3 is TGTGCCAGTAGTCACCCGGGACAGGGATCCTACGAGCAGTACTTC.

This clonotype was observed at least ten times. V and J are TRBV5-1 and TRBJ2-3, with 13 bases identical to TRBD2. Germline loops: CDR1 SGHRS, CDR2 YFSETQ. The CDR3 sequence is 14 residues long. The V gene end was trimmed by 3 bases and the J gene end by 8 bases; junction bases not matched to a gene: 3. The chain's CDR3 is CASSWGTSGATQYF. CDR3 DNA: TGCGCCAGCAGCTGGGGGACTAGCGGGGCTACGCAGTATTTT.

This clonotype was observed a single time. The rearrangement links TRBV6-1 to TRBJ1-5; D is uncertain. The V end lost 7 bases, the J end lost 1 base, and 11 bases lay between the germline ends. The CDR3 consists of 14 residues. The germline CDR1 and CDR2 sequences are MNHNS and SASEGT. CDR3 in DNA: TGTGCCAGCACCTCCCTCTGGAGCAATCAGCCCCAGCATTTT. Translating it yields CASTSLWSNQPQHF.

This rearrangement joins TRBV20-1 to TRBJ1-6; TRBD1 is a possible D gene (5 bases). The V end was cut by 6 bases, the J end by 7 bases, with 16 bases between. The CDR3 runs 14 residues. CDR1 DFQATT and CDR2 SNEGSKA come from the germline V gene (reference sequence). In DNA, the CDR3 is TGCAGTGCCCAAACGGGGCAGACAAATTCACCCCTCCACTTT. It encodes CSAQTGQTNSPLHF.

This clonotype was seen ten or more times. The CDR3 reads CASSPRGEDTQYF. The CDR3 region has the DNA TGTGCCAGCAGTCCGAGGGGGGAAGATACGCAGTATTTT. The J gene is TRBJ2-3, the V gene TRBV3-1; D is tentatively TRBD1 or TRBD2 (6 bases each). Trimming pared 6 bases from V and 5 bases from J, leaving 12 bases between. Germline assignment: CDR1 LGHDT and CDR2 YNNKEL (reference sequence). The CDR3 is made up of 13 amino acids.

This chain joins TRBV2 and TRBJ2-3; D uncertain. Germline V gene sequence: CDR1 SNHLY, CDR2 FYNNEI. This CDR3 contains 14 residues. V lost 4 bases and J 2 bases, leaving 10 bases between the germline ends. The CDR3 spells CASSGIGPTDTQYF. CDR3 nucleotide sequence: TGTGCCAGCAGTGGTATAGGGCCCACAGATACGCAGTATTTT. The whole variable domain, filled in from reference TRBV2 and TRBJ2-3, reads EPEVTQTPSHQVTQMGQEVILRCVPISNHLYFYWYRQILGQKVEFLVSFYNNEISEKSEIFDDQFSVERPDGSNFTLKIRSTKLEDSAMYFCASSGIGPTDTQYFGPGTRLTVL.

In its sample, this clonotype was seen once. The chain carries TRBV4-1 and TRBJ2-3; D remains unclear. This CDR3 spans 16 amino acids. Germline V gives CDR1 MGHRA, CDR2 YSYEKL. V lost 1 base, J lost 0 bases, and 11 bases lay in between. The CDR3, as DNA: TGCGCCAGCAGCCAAGCAAAGTCACGTAGCACAGATACGCAGTATTTT. Encoded protein: CASSQAKSRSTDTQYF.

The genes are TRBV11-1 and TRBJ1-5; 7 bases match TRBD1. Per germline, CDR1 SGHAT and CDR2 FQDESV (reference sequence). J gave up 8 bases and V 5 bases, and 6 bases lay outside the gene matches. This CDR3 region has 13 residues. Here the CDR3 DNA reads TGTGCCAGCAGCGAGACAGGGCTTAAGCCCCAGCATTTT. This codes for CASSETGLKPQHF.

The sample holds many counts of this clonotype. The chain uses TRBV20-1 and TRBJ2-3; a possible D gene is TRBD2 (5 bases). This CDR3 region has 14 residues. Trimming shortened V by 3 bases and J by 0 bases, and 10 bases separated the two germline ends. Germline V CDR1 and CDR2: DFQATT, SNEGSKA (reference sequence). In DNA form, the CDR3 reads TGCAGTGCTAGCCTAGCTGTTAGCACAGATACGCAGTATTTT. It encodes CSASLAVSTDTQYF.

The rearrangement joins TRBV20-1 to TRBJ2-7; D ambiguous. This CDR3 has 10 amino acids. Germline V CDR1 and CDR2: DFQATT, SNEGSKA (reference sequence). Trimming shortened V by 4 bases and J by 3 bases, and 4 bases separated the two germline ends. The CDR3 region has the DNA TGCAGTGCTAAAGTCTACGAGCAGTACTTC. Its protein product is CSAKVYEQYF.

The CDR3 here is CSAPSLSGTDTQYF. In DNA form, the CDR3 reads TGCAGTGCCCCCTCGCTTAGCGGGACAGATACGCAGTATTTT. The chain has TRBV20-1 and TRBJ2-3; 7 bases map to TRBD2. There are 14 residues in the CDR3. The germline V gene has CDR1 DFQATT and CDR2 SNEGSKA (reference sequence). Germline trimming cut 6 bases from V and 3 bases from J; bases unmatched to any gene: 9.

The chain couples TRBV27 to TRBJ2-7; 7 nucleotides align to TRBD1. Germline V gene data show CDR1 as MNHEY and CDR2 as SMNVEV (reference sequence). Losses at the gene ends were 5 bases for V and 5 bases for J; bases not matched to a gene: 15. The CDR3 extends over 16 amino acids. The CDR3 spells CASSRLGPQGYNEQYF. Here the CDR3 DNA reads TGTGCCAGCAGTCGACTCGGGCCACAGGGGTATAACGAGCAGTACTTC.

This clonotype occurred a few times. This sequence joins TRBV20-1 and TRBJ2-7, with D perhaps matching TRBD1 or TRBD2 (5 bases each). The CDR3 spans 15 residues. Deletions cut 0 bases from V and 0 bases from J, with 12 bases between. Germline V gene sequence: CDR1 DFQATT, CDR2 SNEGSKA (reference sequence). The CDR3 DNA reads as TGCAGTGCTAGAGATTTGGGACGGAGCTCCTACGAGCAGTACTTC. Protein: CSARDLGRSSYEQYF.

Note on this clonotype: A much more abundant neighbour one base away suggests this may be a read error. The chain couples TRBV20-1 to TRBJ2-2; D is possibly TRBD1 or TRBD2 (6 bases each). CDR3 length equals 15 residues. Germline V gene lookup returns CDR1 DFQATT and CDR2 SNEGSKA (reference sequence). The CDR3 nucleotides are TGCAGTGCTAGCCCGACGGGGGCGAACAACGGGGAGCTGTTTTTT. Its translation is CSASPTGANNGELFF.

This clonotype has a handful of counts. This chain uses TRBV12-3 or TRBV12-4 with TRBJ1-4; 8 nucleotides agree with TRBD1. The CDR3 runs to 14 residues. V was pared by 7 bases and J by 7 bases, with 8 bases of the junction left unmatched. The CDR3 reads CASTDQGAGEKLFF. The CDR3 nucleotides are TGTGCCAGCACTGACCAGGGGGCAGGTGAAAAACTGTTTTTT.